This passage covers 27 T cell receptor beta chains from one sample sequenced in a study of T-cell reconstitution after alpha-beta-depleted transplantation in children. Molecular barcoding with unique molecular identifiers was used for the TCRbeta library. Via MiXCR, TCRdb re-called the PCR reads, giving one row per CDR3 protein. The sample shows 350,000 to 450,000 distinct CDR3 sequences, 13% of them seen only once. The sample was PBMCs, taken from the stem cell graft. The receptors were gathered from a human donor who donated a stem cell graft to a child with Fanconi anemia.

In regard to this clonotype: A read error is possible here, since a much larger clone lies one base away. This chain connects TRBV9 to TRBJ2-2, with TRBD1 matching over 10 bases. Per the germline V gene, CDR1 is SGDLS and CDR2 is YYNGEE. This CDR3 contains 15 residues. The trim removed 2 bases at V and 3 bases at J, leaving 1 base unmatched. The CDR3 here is CASSVGTGDTGELFF. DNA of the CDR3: TGTGCCAGCAGCGTCGGGACAGGGGACACCGGGGAGCTGTTTTTT.

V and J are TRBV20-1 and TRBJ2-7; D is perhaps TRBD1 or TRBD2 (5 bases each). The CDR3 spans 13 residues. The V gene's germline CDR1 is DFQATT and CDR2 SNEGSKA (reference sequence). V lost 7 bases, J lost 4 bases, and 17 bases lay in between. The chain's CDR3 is CSVRGDTDYEQYV. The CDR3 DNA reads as TGCAGTGTTAGGGGAGACACCGATTACGAGCAGTACGTC.

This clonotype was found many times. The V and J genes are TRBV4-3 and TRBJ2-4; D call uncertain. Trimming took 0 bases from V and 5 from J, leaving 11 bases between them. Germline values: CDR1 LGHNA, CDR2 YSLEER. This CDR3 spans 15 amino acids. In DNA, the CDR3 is TGCGCCAGCAGCCAAGATGTTAGAGGACAAAACATTCAGTACTTC. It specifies CASSQDVRGQNIQYF.

The CDR3 is CASTTGSGIGELFF. Here the CDR3 DNA reads TGTGCCAGCACGACAGGGTCGGGGATCGGGGAGCTGTTTTTT. J is TRBJ2-2 and V is TRBV12-3 or TRBV12-4; 7 positions match TRBD1. After removal of 7 bases from V and 7 bases from J, the junction contained 9 bases not matched to a gene. The CDR3 is 14 amino acids.

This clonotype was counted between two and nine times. The CDR3 coding sequence is TGTGCCAGCAGTTTAGCTAAAGGGCCCCCAAGTGAAGCTTTCTTT. It yields the protein CASSLAKGPPSEAFF. The V and J genes are TRBV12-3 or TRBV12-4 and TRBJ1-1; D is undetermined. The V gene lost 0 bases and the J gene lost 7 bases, with 15 bases spanning the gap. The CDR3 is made up of 15 amino acids.

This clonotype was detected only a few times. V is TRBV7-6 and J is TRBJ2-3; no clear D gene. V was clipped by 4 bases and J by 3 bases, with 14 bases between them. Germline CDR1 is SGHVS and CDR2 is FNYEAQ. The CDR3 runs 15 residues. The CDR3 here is CASSSPSLATDTQYF. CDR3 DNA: TGTGCCAGCAGCTCGCCCTCGTTGGCAACAGATACGCAGTATTTT. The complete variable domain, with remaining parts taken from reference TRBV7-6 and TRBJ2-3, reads GAGVSQSPRYKVTKRGQDVALRCDPISGHVSLYWYRQALGQGPEFLTYFNYEAQQDKSGLPNDRFSAERPEGSISTLTIQRTEQRDSAMYRCASSSPSLATDTQYFGPGTRLTVL.

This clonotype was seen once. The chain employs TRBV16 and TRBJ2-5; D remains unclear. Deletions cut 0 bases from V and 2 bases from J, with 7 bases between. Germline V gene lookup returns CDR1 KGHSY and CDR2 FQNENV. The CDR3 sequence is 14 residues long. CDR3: CASSQSGRQETQYF. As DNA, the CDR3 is TGTGCCAGCAGCCAATCGGGCAGGCAAGAGACCCAGTACTTC.

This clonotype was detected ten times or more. As DNA, the CDR3 is TGTGCCAGCAGCCAAGGAATAACCGGGGAGCTGTTTTTT. Amino acids: CASSQGITGELFF. The chain recombines TRBV4-2 with TRBJ2-2; D is undetermined. The V gene lost 1 base and the J gene lost 5 bases, with 5 bases spanning the gap. Germline V gives CDR1 LGHNA, CDR2 YNFKEQ. This CDR3 has 13 amino acids.

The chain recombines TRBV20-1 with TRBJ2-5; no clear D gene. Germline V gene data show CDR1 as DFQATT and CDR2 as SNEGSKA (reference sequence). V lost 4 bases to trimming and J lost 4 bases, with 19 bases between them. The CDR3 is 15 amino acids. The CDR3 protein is CSATGRDRPGETQYF. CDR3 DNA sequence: TGCAGTGCTACAGGCCGTGACCGCCCTGGAGAGACCCAGTACTTC.

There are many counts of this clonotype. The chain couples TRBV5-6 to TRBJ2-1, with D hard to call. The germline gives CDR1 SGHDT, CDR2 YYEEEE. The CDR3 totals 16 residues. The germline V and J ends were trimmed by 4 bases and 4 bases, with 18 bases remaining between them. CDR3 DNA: TGTGCCAGCAGCCGAGACCCCTCAAGGGCTTACAATGAGCAGTTCTTC. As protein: CASSRDPSRAYNEQFF.

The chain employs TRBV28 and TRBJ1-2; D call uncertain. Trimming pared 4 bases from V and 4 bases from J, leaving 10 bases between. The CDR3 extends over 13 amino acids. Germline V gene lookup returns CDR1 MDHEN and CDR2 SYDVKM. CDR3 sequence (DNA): TGTGCCAGCAGTTCGGGGTTGATCTATGGCTACACCTTC. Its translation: CASSSGLIYGYTF.

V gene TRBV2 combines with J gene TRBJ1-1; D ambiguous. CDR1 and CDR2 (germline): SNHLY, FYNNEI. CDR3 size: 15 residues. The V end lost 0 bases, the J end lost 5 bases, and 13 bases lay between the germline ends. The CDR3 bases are TGTGCCAGCAGTGAAGCGCATGGGATGGGGACTGAAGCTTTCTTT. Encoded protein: CASSEAHGMGTEAFF.

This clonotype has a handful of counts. CDR3 in amino acids: CASSPIAPVAGITFGTQYF. The CDR3 DNA reads TGTGCCAGCTCCCCAATAGCCCCAGTGGCAGGCATCACCTTCGGGACCCAGTACTTC. The rearrangement links TRBV4-2 to TRBJ2-5, with no clear D. The CDR3 runs 19 residues. Germline CDR1 reads LGHNA; CDR2 reads YNFKEQ. The V gene lost 8 bases and the J gene lost 7 bases, with 35 bases spanning the gap.

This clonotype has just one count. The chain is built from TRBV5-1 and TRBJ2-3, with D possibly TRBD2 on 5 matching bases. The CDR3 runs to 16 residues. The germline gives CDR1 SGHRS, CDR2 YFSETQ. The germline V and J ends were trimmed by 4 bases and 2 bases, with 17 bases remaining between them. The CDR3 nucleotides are TGCGCCAGCAGCCGATTTGCGGGCGACCCCACAGATACGCAGTATTTT. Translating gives CASSRFAGDPTDTQYF.

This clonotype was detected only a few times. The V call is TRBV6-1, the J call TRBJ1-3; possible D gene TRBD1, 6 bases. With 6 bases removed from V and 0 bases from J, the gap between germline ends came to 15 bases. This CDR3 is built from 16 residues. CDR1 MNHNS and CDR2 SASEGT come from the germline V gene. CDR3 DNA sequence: TGTGCCAGCAGCCGAGGACAGCCAGTCTCTGGAAACACCATATATTTT. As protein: CASSRGQPVSGNTIYF.

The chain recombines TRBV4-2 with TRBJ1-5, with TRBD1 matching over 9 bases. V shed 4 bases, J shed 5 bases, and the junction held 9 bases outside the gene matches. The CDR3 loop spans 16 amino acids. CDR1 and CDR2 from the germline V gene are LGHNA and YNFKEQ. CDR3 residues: CASSPLLGDRDQPQHF. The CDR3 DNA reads TGTGCCAGCAGCCCTTTATTAGGGGACAGGGATCAGCCCCAGCATTTT.

CDR3 loop: CASSPGLAAGELFF. In nucleotides, the CDR3 is TGTGCCAGCAGTCCGGGACTAGCCGCCGGGGAGCTGTTTTTT. V usage is TRBV27 and J usage is TRBJ2-2; 9 bases match TRBD2. The CDR3 consists of 14 residues. Per the germline V gene, CDR1 is MNHEY and CDR2 is SMNVEV (reference sequence). Unmatched junction bases numbered 4, after V lost 5 bases and J lost 6 bases.

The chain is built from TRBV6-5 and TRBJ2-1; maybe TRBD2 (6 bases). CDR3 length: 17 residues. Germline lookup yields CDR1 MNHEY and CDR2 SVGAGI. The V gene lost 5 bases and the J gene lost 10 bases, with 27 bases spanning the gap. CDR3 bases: TGTGCCAGCAGTCACGCCCGAAATCGGGGGAGCCGCCACGAGCAGTTCTTC. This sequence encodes CASSHARNRGSRHEQFF.

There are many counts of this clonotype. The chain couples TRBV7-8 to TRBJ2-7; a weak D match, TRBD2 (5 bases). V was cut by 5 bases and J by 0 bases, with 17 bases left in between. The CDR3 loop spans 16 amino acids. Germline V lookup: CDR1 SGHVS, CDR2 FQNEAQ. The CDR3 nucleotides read TGTGCCAGCAGCCCCAACACGGGGTTGCTCTCCTACGAGCAGTACTTC. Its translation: CASSPNTGLLSYEQYF.

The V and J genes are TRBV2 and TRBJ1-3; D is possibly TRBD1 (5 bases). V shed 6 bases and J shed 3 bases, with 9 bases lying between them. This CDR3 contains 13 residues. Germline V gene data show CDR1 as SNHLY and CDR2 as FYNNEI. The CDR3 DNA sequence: TGTGCCAGCAGGGGGGGTTTTGGAAACACCATATATTTT. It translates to CASRGGFGNTIYF.

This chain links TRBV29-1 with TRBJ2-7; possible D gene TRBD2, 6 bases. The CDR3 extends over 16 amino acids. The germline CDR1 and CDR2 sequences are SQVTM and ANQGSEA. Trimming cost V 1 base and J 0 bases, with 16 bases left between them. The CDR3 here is CSVEGLRTDYSYEQYF. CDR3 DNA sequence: TGCAGCGTTGAAGGACTTAGGACGGACTACTCCTACGAGCAGTACTTC.

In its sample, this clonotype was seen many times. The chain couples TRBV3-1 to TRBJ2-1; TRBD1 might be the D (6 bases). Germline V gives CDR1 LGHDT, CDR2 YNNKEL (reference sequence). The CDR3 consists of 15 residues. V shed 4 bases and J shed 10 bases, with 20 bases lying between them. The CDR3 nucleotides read TGTGCCAGCAGCCCGCGCCCAACAGGGATCCGAGAGCAGTTCTTC. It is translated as CASSPRPTGIREQFF.

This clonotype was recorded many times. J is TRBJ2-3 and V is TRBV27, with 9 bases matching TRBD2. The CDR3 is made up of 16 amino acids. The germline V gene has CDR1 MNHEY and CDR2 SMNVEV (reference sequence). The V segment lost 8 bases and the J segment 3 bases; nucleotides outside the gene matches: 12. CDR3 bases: TGTGCCAGCGCGTTGTGGGGGAGCGGGGGGACAGATACGCAGTATTTT. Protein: CASALWGSGGTDTQYF.

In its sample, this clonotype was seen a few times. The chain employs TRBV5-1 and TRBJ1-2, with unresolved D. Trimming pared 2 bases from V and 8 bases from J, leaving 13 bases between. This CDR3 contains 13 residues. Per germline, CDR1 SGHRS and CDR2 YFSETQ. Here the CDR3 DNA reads TGCGCCAGCAGCTTAAGCAACAGAAGAGGCTACACCTTC. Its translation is CASSLSNRRGYTF.

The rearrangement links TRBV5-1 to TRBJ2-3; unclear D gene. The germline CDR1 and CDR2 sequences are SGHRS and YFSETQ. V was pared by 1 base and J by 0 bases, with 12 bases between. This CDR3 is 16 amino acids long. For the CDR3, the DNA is TGCGCCAGCAGCTTGATATCAGGTTCTAGCACAGATACGCAGTATTTT. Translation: CASSLISGSSTDTQYF.

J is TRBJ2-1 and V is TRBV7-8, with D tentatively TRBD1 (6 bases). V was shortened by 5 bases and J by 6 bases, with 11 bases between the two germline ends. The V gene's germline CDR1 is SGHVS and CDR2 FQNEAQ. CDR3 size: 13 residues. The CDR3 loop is CASSLKGGNEQFF. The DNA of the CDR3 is TGTGCCAGCAGCCTAAAAGGGGGCAATGAGCAGTTCTTC.

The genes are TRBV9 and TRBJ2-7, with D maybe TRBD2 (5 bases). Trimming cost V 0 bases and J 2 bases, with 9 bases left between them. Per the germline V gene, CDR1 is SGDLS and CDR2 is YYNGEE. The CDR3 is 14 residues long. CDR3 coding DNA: TGTGCCAGCAGCGTAGAAGTCGGGGCCTACGAGCAGTACTTC. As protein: CASSVEVGAYEQYF.